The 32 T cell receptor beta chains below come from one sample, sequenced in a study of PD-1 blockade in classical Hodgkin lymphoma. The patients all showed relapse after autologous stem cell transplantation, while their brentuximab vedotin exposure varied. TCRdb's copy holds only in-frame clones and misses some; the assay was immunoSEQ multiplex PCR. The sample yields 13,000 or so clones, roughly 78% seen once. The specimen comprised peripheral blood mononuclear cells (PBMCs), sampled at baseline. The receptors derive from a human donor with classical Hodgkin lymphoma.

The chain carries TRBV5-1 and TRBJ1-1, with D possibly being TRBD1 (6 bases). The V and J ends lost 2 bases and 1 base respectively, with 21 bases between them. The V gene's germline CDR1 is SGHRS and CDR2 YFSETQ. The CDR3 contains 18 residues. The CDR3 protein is CASSFRGSGIGTNTEAFF. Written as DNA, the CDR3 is TGCGCCAGCAGCTTTAGGGGGTCGGGTATCGGGACGAACACTGAAGCTTTCTTT.

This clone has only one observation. This chain's CDR3 is CASSLAGQGAQGYTF. CDR3 coding DNA: TGCGCCAGCAGCTTGGCGGGGCAGGGGGCGCAGGGCTACACCTTC. The chain joins TRBV5-1 to TRBJ1-2, with TRBD1 matching over 8 bases. CDR1 and CDR2 (germline): SGHRS, YFSETQ. The CDR3 spans 15 residues. J was trimmed by 8 bases and V by 0 bases; bases with no gene match: 9.

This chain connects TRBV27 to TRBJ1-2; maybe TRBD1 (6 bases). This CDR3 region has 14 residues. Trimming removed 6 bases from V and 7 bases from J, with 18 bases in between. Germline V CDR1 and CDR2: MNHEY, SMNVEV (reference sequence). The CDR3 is CASSKYDRGGGYTF. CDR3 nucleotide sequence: TGTGCCAGCAGCAAGTACGACAGAGGGGGTGGCTACACCTTC.

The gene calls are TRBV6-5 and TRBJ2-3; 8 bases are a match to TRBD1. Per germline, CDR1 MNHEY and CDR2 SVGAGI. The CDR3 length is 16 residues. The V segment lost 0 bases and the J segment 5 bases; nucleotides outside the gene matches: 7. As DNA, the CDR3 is TGTGCCAGCAGTTACTCGACGGACAGGGCAAGAGATACGCAGTATTTT. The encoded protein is CASSYSTDRARDTQYF.

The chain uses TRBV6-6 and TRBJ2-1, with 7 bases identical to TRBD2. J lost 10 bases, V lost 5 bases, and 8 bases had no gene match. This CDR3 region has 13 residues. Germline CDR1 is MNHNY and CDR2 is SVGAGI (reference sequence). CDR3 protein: CASSEVGGVEQFF. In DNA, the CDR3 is TGTGCCAGCAGTGAGGTTGGGGGGGTGGAGCAGTTCTTC.

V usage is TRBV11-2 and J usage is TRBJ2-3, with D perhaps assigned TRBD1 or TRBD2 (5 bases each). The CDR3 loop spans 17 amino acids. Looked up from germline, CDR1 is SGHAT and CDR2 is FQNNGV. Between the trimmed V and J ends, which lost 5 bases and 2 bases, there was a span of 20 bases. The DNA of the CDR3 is TGTGCCAGCAGCCTACCCCTTCTGGGACCAAACACAGATACGCAGTATTTT. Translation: CASSLPLLGPNTDTQYF.

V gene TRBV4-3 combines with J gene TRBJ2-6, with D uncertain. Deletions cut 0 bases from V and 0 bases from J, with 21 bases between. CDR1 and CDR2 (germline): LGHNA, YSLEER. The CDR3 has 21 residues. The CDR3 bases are TGCGCCAGCAGCCAAGATTTAGGTCGAACCCTTCCTTACTCTGGGGCCAACGTCCTGACTTTC. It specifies CASSQDLGRTLPYSGANVLTF.

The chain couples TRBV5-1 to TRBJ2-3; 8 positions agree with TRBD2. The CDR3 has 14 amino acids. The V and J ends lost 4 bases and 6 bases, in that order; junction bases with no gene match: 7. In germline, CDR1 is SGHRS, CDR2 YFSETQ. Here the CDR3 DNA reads TGCGCCAGCAGCGACGGGGGGGCCCCGGATACGCAGTATTTT. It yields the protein CASSDGGAPDTQYF.

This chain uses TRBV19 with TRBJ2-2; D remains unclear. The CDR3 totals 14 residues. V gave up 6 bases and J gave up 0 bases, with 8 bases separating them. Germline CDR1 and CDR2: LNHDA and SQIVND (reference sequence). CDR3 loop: CASRILANTGELFF. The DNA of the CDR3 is TGTGCCAGTAGGATCCTCGCGAACACCGGGGAGCTGTTTTTT.

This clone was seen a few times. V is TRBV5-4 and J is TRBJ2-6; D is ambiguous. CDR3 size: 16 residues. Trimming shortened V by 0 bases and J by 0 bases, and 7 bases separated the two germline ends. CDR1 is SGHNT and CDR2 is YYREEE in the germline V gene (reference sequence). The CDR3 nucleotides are TGTGCCAGCAGCTTGGACAGACCCTCTGGGGCCAACGTCCTGACTTTC. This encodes CASSLDRPSGANVLTF.

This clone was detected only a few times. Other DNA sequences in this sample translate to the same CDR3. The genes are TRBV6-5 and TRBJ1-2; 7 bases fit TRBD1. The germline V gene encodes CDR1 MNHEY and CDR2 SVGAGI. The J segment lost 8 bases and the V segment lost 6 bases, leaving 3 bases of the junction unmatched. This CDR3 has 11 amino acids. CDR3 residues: CASRRQGGYTF. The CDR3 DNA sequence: TGTGCCAGCAGGAGACAGGGAGGCTACACCTTC.

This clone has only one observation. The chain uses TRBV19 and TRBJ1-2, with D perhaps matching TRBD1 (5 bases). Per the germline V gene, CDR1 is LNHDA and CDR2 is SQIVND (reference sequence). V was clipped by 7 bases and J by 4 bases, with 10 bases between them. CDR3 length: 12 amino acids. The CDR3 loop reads CASKGPSYGYTF. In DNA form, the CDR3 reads TGTGCCAGTAAGGGGCCCTCCTATGGCTACACCTTC.

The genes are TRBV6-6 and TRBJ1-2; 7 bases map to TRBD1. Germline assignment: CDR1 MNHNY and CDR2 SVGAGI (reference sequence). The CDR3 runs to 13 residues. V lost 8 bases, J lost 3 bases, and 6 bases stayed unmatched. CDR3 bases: TGTGCCAGCGATGAGACAGGGCACTATGGCTACACCTTC. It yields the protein CASDETGHYGYTF.

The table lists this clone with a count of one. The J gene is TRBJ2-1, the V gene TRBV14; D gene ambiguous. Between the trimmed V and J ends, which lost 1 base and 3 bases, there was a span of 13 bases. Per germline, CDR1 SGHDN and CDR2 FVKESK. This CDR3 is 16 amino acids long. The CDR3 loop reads CASSQVQRSGYNEQFF. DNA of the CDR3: TGTGCCAGCAGCCAAGTCCAAAGGTCAGGCTACAATGAGCAGTTCTTC.

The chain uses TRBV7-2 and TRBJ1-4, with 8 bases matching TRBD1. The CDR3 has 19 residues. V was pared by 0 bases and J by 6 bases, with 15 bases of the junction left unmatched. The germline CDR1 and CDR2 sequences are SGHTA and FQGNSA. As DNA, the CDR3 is TGTGCCAGCAGCTTAGCCCCCCTCGACAGGGGTCGGAGGGATGAAAAACTGTTTTTT. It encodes CASSLAPLDRGRRDEKLFF.

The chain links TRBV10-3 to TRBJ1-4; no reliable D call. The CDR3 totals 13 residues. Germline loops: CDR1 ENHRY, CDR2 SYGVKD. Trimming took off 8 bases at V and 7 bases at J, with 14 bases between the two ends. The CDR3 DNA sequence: TGTGCCATCGCGGTCGTGGCGGGTGAAAAACTGTTTTTT. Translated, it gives CAIAVVAGEKLFF.

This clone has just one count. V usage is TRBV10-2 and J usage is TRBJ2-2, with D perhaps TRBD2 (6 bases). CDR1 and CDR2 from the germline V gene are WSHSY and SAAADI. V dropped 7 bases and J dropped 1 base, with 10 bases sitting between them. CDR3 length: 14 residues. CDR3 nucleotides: TGCGCCAGCACGGGTAGCGGGAACACCGGGGAGCTGTTTTTT. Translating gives CASTGSGNTGELFF.

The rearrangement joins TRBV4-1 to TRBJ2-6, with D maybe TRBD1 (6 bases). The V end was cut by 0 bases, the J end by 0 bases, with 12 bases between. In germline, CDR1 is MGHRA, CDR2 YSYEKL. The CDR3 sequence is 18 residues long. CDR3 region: CASSQDPGAPSGANVLTF. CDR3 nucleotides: TGCGCCAGCAGCCAAGACCCAGGGGCTCCCTCTGGGGCCAACGTCCTGACTTTC.

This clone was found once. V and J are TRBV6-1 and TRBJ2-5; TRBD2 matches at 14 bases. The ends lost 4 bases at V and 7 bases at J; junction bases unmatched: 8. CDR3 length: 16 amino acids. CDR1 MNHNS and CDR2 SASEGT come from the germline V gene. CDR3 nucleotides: TGTGCCAGCAGTGGCGGACTAGCGGGGGGCCGCCGGACCCAGTACTTC. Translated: CASSGGLAGGRRTQYF.

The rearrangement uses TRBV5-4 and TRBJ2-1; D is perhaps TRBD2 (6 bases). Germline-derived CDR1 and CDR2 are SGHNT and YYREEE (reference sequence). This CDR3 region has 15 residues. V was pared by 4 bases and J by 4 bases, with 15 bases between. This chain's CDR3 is CASSPAGGGYNEQFF. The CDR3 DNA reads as TGTGCCAGCAGCCCCGCCGGGGGTGGGTACAATGAGCAGTTCTTC.

In DNA, the CDR3 is TGTGCCAGCGGGCCAGGGGAGACCGGGGAGCTGTTTTTT. Translating it yields CASGPGETGELFF. V usage is TRBV6-5 and J usage is TRBJ2-2, with a tentative D call TRBD1 (6 bases). Germline V lookup: CDR1 MNHEY, CDR2 SVGAGI. The ends were cut back, 8 bases at V and 5 bases at J, with 12 bases in the middle. This CDR3 comprises 13 residues.

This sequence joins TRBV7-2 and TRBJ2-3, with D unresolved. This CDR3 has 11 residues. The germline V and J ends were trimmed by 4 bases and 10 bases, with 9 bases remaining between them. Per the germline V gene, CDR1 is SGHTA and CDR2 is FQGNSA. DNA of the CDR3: TGTGCCAGCAGCTCAGCGTTTGCGCAGTATTTT. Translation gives CASSSAFAQYF. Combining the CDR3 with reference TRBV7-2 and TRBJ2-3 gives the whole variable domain GAGVSQSPSNKVTEKGKDVELRCDPISGHTALYWYRQSLGQGLEFLIYFQGNSAPDKSGLPSDRFSAERTGGSVSTLTIQRTQQEDSAVYLCASSSAFAQYFGPGTRLTVL.

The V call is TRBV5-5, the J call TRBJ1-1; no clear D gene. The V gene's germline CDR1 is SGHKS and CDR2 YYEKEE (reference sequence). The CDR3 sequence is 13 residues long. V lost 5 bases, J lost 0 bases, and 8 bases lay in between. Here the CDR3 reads CASRQTMNTEAFF. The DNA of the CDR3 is TGTGCCAGCAGGCAGACTATGAACACTGAAGCTTTCTTT.

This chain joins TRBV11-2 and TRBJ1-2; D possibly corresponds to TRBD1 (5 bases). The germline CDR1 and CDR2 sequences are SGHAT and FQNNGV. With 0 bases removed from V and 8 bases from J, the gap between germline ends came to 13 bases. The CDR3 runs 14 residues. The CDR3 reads CASSLDGGSGGYTF. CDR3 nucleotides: TGTGCCAGCAGCTTAGATGGGGGTTCAGGAGGCTACACCTTC.

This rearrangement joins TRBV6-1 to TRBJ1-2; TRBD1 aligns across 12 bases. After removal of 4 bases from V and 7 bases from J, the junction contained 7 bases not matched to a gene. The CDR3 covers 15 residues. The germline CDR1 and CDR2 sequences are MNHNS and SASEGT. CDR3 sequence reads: CASSGLWDRGLGYTF. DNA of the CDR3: TGTGCCAGCAGTGGCCTATGGGACAGGGGGCTTGGCTACACCTTC.

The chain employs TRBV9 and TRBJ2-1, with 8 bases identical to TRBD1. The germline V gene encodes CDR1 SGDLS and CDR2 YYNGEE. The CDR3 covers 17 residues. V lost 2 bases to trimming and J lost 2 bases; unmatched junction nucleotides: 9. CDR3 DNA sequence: TGTGCCAGCAGCGTGACTTCGACAGGGGTGACCTACAATGAGCAGTTCTTC. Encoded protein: CASSVTSTGVTYNEQFF.

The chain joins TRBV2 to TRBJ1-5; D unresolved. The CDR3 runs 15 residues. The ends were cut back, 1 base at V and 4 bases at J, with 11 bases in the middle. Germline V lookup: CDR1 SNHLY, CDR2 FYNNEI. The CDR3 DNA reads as TGTGCCAGCAGTGAAGGGGAACAGACGAATCAGCCCCAGCATTTT. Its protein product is CASSEGEQTNQPQHF.

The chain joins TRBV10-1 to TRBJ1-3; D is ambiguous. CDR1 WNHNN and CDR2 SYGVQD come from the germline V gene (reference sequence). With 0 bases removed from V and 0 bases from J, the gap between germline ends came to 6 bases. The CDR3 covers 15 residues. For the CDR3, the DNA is TGCGCCAGCAGTGAGTCGAAAAACTCTGGAAACACCATATATTTT. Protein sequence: CASSESKNSGNTIYF.

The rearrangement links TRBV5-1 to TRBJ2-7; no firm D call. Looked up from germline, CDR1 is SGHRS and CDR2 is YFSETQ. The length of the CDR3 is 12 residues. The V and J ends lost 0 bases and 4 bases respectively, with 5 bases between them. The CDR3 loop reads CASSLAPYEQYF. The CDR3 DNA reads TGCGCCAGCAGCTTGGCACCGTACGAGCAGTACTTC.

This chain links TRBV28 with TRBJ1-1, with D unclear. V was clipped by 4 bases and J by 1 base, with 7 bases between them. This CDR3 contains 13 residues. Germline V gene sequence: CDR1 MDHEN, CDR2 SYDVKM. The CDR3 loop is CASSSVPNTEAFF. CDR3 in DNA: TGTGCCAGCAGTTCCGTACCGAACACTGAAGCTTTCTTT.

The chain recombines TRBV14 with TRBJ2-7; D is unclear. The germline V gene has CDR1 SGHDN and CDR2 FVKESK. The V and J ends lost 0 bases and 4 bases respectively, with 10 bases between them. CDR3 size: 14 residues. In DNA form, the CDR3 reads TGTGCCAGCAGCCAAGAACCGTCGGGTTACGAGCAGTACTTC. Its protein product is CASSQEPSGYEQYF.

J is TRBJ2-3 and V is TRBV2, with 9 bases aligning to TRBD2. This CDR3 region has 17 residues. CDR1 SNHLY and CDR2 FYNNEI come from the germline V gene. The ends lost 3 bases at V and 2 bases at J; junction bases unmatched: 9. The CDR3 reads CASSDAGGRYSTDTQYF. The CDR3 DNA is TGTGCCAGCAGTGACGCGGGGGGGCGTTACTCCACAGATACGCAGTATTTT.